Each of the 15 T cell receptor beta chains below was sequenced from the same sample in a study of cytomegalovirus exposure and HLA in healthy donors. The PCR contained 60 Vbeta and 13 Jbeta primers. Assay used: immunoSEQ multiplex PCR; TCRdb lists only in-frame clones, some missing. This sample has around 100,000 clones, with less than 85% found just once. Specimen: PBMCs. These receptors were collected from a woman aged 60-70 years in good health and CMV-seropositive.

This clone appeared a single time. The genes are TRBV2 and TRBJ2-5; perhaps TRBD1 as D (6 bases). CDR1 SNHLY and CDR2 FYNNEI come from the germline V gene. The CDR3 extends over 15 amino acids. V was trimmed by 6 bases and J by 6 bases, leaving 20 bases between them. CDR3 DNA: TGTGCCAGCAGACCGGACAGAGGGAACGCACAGACCCAGTACTTC. Amino acid sequence: CASRPDRGNAQTQYF.

The CDR3 coding sequence is TGTGCCAGCCGGTTAGGGACAGAGAACACTGAAGCTTTCTTT. This sequence encodes CASRLGTENTEAFF. V is TRBV2 and J is TRBJ1-1; 7 nucleotides line up with TRBD1. The CDR3 consists of 14 residues. V dropped 8 bases and J dropped 1; count of bases not matched to a gene: 7. Germline V lookup: CDR1 SNHLY, CDR2 FYNNEI.

This chain uses TRBV5-1 with TRBJ1-1; tentative D call: TRBD1 (6 bases). Germline V gene sequence: CDR1 SGHRS, CDR2 YFSETQ. V lost 2 bases and J 1 base, leaving 12 bases between the germline ends. This CDR3 has 15 amino acids. CDR3 nucleotides: TGCGCCAGCAGCTTCACAGGGTTGGCGAACACTGAAGCTTTCTTT. Its protein is CASSFTGLANTEAFF.

The chain couples TRBV9 to TRBJ1-2; possible D gene TRBD1, 5 bases. The germline gives CDR1 SGDLS, CDR2 YYNGEE. The CDR3 sequence is 15 residues long. Between the trimmed V and J ends, which lost 0 bases and 8 bases, there was a span of 17 bases. CDR3 region: CASSVAPVQGEGYTF. The CDR3, as DNA: TGTGCCAGCAGCGTAGCTCCAGTTCAGGGCGAGGGCTACACCTTC. Full variable domain (rest looked up from reference TRBV9 and TRBJ1-2): DSGVTQTPKHLITATGQRVTLRCSPRSGDLSVYWYQQSLDQGLQFLIQYYNGEERAKGNILERFSAQQFPDLHSELNLSSLELGDSALYFCASSVAPVQGEGYTFGSGTRLTVV.

This clone was observed a handful of times. The rearrangement joins TRBV29-1 to TRBJ2-1; perhaps TRBD2 as D (5 bases). The CDR3 runs to 15 residues. V lost 1 base and J lost 1, with 11 bases in between. CDR1 is SQVTM, CDR2 ANQGSEA, per germline. The CDR3 sequence: CSVEVGAASYNEQFF. CDR3 bases: TGCAGCGTTGAAGTTGGAGCGGCTTCCTACAATGAGCAGTTCTTC.

The gene calls are TRBV5-1 and TRBJ2-1; 10 positions agree with TRBD2. The CDR3 contains 20 residues. The trim removed 0 bases at V and 6 bases at J, leaving 18 bases unmatched. Germline V gene data show CDR1 as SGHRS and CDR2 as YFSETQ. CDR3 sequence (DNA): TGCGCCAGCAGCTTGGGAAGGCGTGCTAGCGGGAGCCCGAGGGGCAATGAGCAGTTCTTC. Its protein product is CASSLGRRASGSPRGNEQFF.

The CDR3 is CASSVGSSSGNTIYF. In nucleotides, the CDR3 is TGTGCCAGCAGCGTAGGATCTAGCTCTGGAAACACCATATATTTT. The chain has TRBV9 and TRBJ1-3; D gene ambiguous. The CDR3 runs 15 residues. Germline V gene lookup returns CDR1 SGDLS and CDR2 YYNGEE. V lost 0 bases and J lost 0, with 7 bases in between.

The chain joins TRBV28 to TRBJ1-3; no firm D call. V lost 7 bases and J lost 0, with 13 bases in between. CDR3 length: 15 residues. Germline CDR1 reads MDHEN; CDR2 reads SYDVKM. CDR3 region: CASTSNGFSGNTIYF. In DNA form, the CDR3 reads TGTGCCAGCACCTCAAACGGTTTCTCTGGAAACACCATATATTTT.

In its sample, this clone was seen a few times. This chain connects TRBV9 to TRBJ1-4; 11 bases match TRBD1. V shed 3 bases, J shed 0 bases, and the junction held 1 base outside the gene matches. The CDR3 runs 16 residues. CDR1 and CDR2 (germline): SGDLS, YYNGEE. This CDR3 is CASSAGQGATNEKLFF. As DNA, the CDR3 is TGTGCCAGCAGCGCGGGACAGGGGGCAACTAATGAAAAACTGTTTTTT.

This clone showed up just once. The genes are TRBV14 and TRBJ2-4, with TRBD1 as a possible D gene (6 bases). The germline V and J ends were trimmed by 1 base and 9 bases, with 13 bases remaining between them. The CDR3 is made up of 14 amino acids. The germline V gene has CDR1 SGHDN and CDR2 FVKESK. CDR3 DNA: TGTGCCAGCAGCCAAGCCAGGGGAAGAGCCATTCAGTACTTC. It yields the protein CASSQARGRAIQYF.

The J gene is TRBJ2-3, the V gene TRBV7-9; 8 bases fit TRBD2. V was clipped by 2 bases and J by 0 bases; unmatched bases: 1. This CDR3 has 15 amino acids. The germline V gene encodes CDR1 SEHNR and CDR2 FQNEAQ (reference sequence). The CDR3 sequence is CASSLSSGSTDTQYF. For the CDR3, the DNA is TGTGCCAGCAGCTTATCTAGCGGGAGCACAGATACGCAGTATTTT.

V is TRBV4-1 and J is TRBJ1-5; no clear D gene. CDR1 and CDR2 from the germline V gene are MGHRA and YSYEKL. The CDR3 extends over 15 amino acids. With 2 bases removed from V and 4 bases from J, the gap between germline ends came to 12 bases. The CDR3 nucleotides read TGCGCCAGCAGCCAACAGGTGCGTACAAATCAGCCCCAGCATTTT. Residues: CASSQQVRTNQPQHF.

This sequence joins TRBV11-2 and TRBJ2-7; a possible D gene is TRBD1 (6 bases). The CDR3 is 14 residues long. The V and J ends lost 5 bases and 0 bases respectively, with 11 bases between them. Germline CDR1 and CDR2: SGHAT and FQNNGV. CDR3: CASSPLGASYEQYF. CDR3 nucleotide sequence: TGTGCCAGCAGCCCGCTGGGGGCCTCCTACGAGCAGTACTTC.

This clone was recorded a few times. The chain combines TRBV12-5 with TRBJ1-1; 7 positions agree with TRBD1. The CDR3 is made up of 12 amino acids. Trimming cost V 4 bases and J 7 bases; bases outside gene matches: 3. The germline V gene encodes CDR1 LGHNT and CDR2 FRNRAP. DNA of the CDR3: TGTGCTAGTGGTTACGGACAGGATGAAGCTTTCTTT. This encodes CASGYGQDEAFF.

The rearrangement uses TRBV6-6 and TRBJ2-7, with a tentative D call TRBD2 (5 bases). The CDR3 spans 13 residues. V gave up 11 bases and J gave up 0 bases, with 14 bases separating them. The germline V gene has CDR1 MNHNY and CDR2 SVGAGI (reference sequence). In DNA, the CDR3 is TGTGCCGTCAGAGCGGAGAGCTCCTACGAGCAGTACTTC. It is translated as CAVRAESSYEQYF.